This entry lists 6 T cell receptor beta chains sequenced from one sample in a study of T cell changes during pregnancy in multiple sclerosis. Sequencing was performed with immunoSEQ multiplex PCR; in TCRdb, only in-frame clones are kept and a portion is missing. The repertoire holds 60,000 to 65,000 clones, with around 90% as singletons. The source was peripheral blood, collected in the second trimester of pregnancy. The origin of the receptors is a female donor in good health, enrolled as a control in a pregnancy study.

This chain links TRBV5-1 with TRBJ1-6, with D possibly matching TRBD1 (5 bases). This CDR3 has 16 amino acids. The germline CDR1 and CDR2 sequences are SGHRS and YFSETQ. Deletions cut 4 bases from V and 8 bases from J, with 19 bases between. The CDR3 protein is CASSATPRGSDSPLHF. CDR3 nucleotide sequence: TGCGCCAGCAGCGCCACTCCAAGGGGATCGGATTCACCCCTCCACTTT.

The CDR3: CASSETAPSGANVLTF. Here the CDR3 DNA reads TGTGCCAGCAGCGAGACAGCCCCCTCTGGGGCCAACGTCCTGACTTTC. This chain links TRBV6-4 with TRBJ2-6; weak D call: TRBD1 (5 bases). The V end was cut by 6 bases, the J end by 0 bases, with 12 bases between. The germline CDR1 and CDR2 sequences are MRHNA and SNTAGT. The CDR3 loop spans 16 amino acids.

This rearrangement joins TRBV27 to TRBJ1-4, with no clear D. V dropped 5 bases and J dropped 8 bases, with 12 bases sitting between them. There are 13 residues in the CDR3. CDR1 and CDR2 (germline): MNHEY, SMNVEV (reference sequence). CDR3 sequence reads: CASSPGRREKLFF. Written as DNA, the CDR3 is TGTGCCAGCAGTCCCGGACGGAGGGAAAAACTGTTTTTT.

This clone was found a few times. The CDR3 DNA reads as TGTGCCAGCGCGGAGACTGAAGCTTTCTTT. It translates to CASAETEAFF. The rearrangement uses TRBV7-9 and TRBJ1-1, with D uncertain. The CDR3 consists of 10 residues. In germline, CDR1 is SEHNR, CDR2 FQNEAQ (reference sequence). V lost 8 bases to trimming and J lost 5 bases, with 6 bases between them.

The rearrangement joins TRBV10-3 to TRBJ1-3, with D perhaps matching TRBD1 (5 bases). There are 14 residues in the CDR3. V dropped 4 bases and J dropped 0 bases, with 7 bases sitting between them. The germline gives CDR1 ENHRY, CDR2 SYGVKD. The CDR3 sequence is CAISAQGSGNTIYF. The CDR3, as DNA: TGTGCCATCAGTGCCCAGGGCTCTGGAAACACCATATATTTT.

The rearrangement links TRBV28 to TRBJ2-5, with a weak D call TRBD1 (6 bases). V was shortened by 5 bases and J by 5 bases, with 15 bases between the two germline ends. The CDR3 is 14 residues long. Germline values: CDR1 MDHEN, CDR2 SYDVKM. The CDR3 loop reads CASSEGDGRETQYF. CDR3 nucleotides: TGTGCCAGCAGTGAGGGGGATGGCCGCGAGACCCAGTACTTC. The entire variable domain, with the rest obtained from reference TRBV28 and TRBJ2-5, is as follows: DVKVTQSSRYLVKRTGEKVFLECVQDMDHENMFWYRQDPGLGLRLIYFSYDVKMKEKGDIPEGYSVSREKKERFSLILESASTNQTSMYLCASSEGDGRETQYFGPGTRLLVL.